The 5 T cell receptor beta chains given below trace back to one sample, sequenced in a study of human T cells and chemical hapten exposure. Time point meaning: pre-sensitization, week 0. Treatment of the sample: therapeutic diphenylcyclopropenone sensitization with weekly scalp DPC. TCRdb re-called the RACE reads with MiXCR, one entry per CDR3 protein. The table lists under 90,000 distinct CDR3 sequences, roughly 8.8% of them singletons. Sequenced here: whole blood, sampled in connection with sensitization to the hapten diphenylcyclopropenone (DPC). These receptors all come from a woman aged 40 to 49 with alopecia areata. Some clones in this sample may be carry-over from other donors' samples.

This clonotype was counted ten times or more. The V and J genes are TRBV3-1 and TRBJ2-7; 7 nucleotides align to TRBD2. Trimming at V came to 3 bases and at J to 7 bases, leaving 12 bases not matched to a gene. The CDR3 spans 15 residues. Germline lookup yields CDR1 LGHDT and CDR2 YNNKEL (reference sequence). The CDR3 sequence: CASSHGSGRGREQYF. In DNA form, the CDR3 reads TGTGCCAGCAGCCACGGATCGGGGAGGGGCCGGGAGCAGTACTTC.

This clonotype has at least ten counts. This chain uses TRBV29-1 with TRBJ2-2; D unclear. Deletions cut 3 bases from V and 3 bases from J, with 5 bases between. The CDR3 sequence is 12 residues long. Looked up from germline, CDR1 is SQVTM and CDR2 is ANQGSEA. The CDR3 region is CSVDRDTGELFF. The CDR3 DNA sequence: TGCAGCGTTGACCGCGACACCGGGGAGCTGTTTTTT.

This clonotype was counted at least ten times. The chain links TRBV29-1 to TRBJ1-1; D gene uncertain. The V end lost 4 bases, the J end lost 7 bases, and 4 bases lay between the germline ends. In germline, CDR1 is SQVTM, CDR2 ANQGSEA. The CDR3 spans 9 residues. The CDR3 loop is CSVGREAFF. CDR3 nucleotide sequence: TGCAGCGTTGGACGTGAAGCTTTCTTT.

This clonotype has more than one count but fewer than ten. The J gene is TRBJ2-7, the V gene TRBV6-5; 7 bases match TRBD1. The CDR3 totals 13 residues. CDR1 is MNHEY, CDR2 SVGAGI, per germline. V trimming: 2 bases; J trimming: 11 bases; junction bases outside the gene matches: 9. The chain's CDR3 is CASSYIRDREEYF. In nucleotides, the CDR3 is TGTGCCAGCAGTTACATCCGTGACAGGGAAGAGTACTTC.

This clonotype was observed a handful of times. CDR3 loop: CASSHAPRDTYNEQFF. As DNA, the CDR3 is TGTGCCAGCAGCCACGCTCCCCGGGACACCTACAATGAGCAGTTCTTC. The rearrangement links TRBV5-4 to TRBJ2-1, with D possibly matching TRBD1 (6 bases). CDR1 is SGHNT, CDR2 YYREEE, per germline (reference sequence). This CDR3 is built from 16 residues. Trimming took 4 bases from V and 2 from J, leaving 16 bases between them. Filled out from reference TRBV5-4 and TRBJ2-1, the complete variable domain reads ETGVTQSPTHLIKTRGQQVTLRCSSQSGHNTVSWYQQALGQGPQFIFQYYREEENGRGNFPPRFSGLQFPNYSSELNVNALELDDSALYLCASSHAPRDTYNEQFFGPGTRLTVL.